These 3 T cell receptor beta chains came from one sample sequenced in a study of cytomegalovirus exposure and HLA in healthy donors. The PCR was carried out with 60 Vbeta primers and 13 Jbeta primers. Profiled with immunoSEQ multiplex PCR; TCRdb holds only in-frame clones, not every one. The sample yields more than 95,000 clones, 72% seen once. The sample consisted of PBMCs. These receptors all stem from a man between 25 and 39 years old in good health and CMV-seronegative.

For the CDR3, the DNA is TGTGCCAGCAGCCCAACAGGGGTGAACACTGAAGCTTTCTTT. Encoded protein: CASSPTGVNTEAFF. This chain uses TRBV6-1 with TRBJ1-1, with TRBD1 identical over 7 bases. The CDR3 loop spans 14 amino acids. V dropped 6 bases and J dropped 0; count of bases not matched to a gene: 4. CDR1 is MNHNS and CDR2 is SASEGT in the germline V gene.

The chain has TRBV4-2 and TRBJ2-1; D may be TRBD2 (6 bases). The CDR3 is made up of 17 amino acids. Looked up from germline, CDR1 is LGHNA and CDR2 is YNFKEQ. The germline V and J ends were trimmed by 4 bases and 3 bases, with 19 bases remaining between them. Written as DNA, the CDR3 is TGTGCCAGCAGCCGCGAACACCCAGCGGGTCTCTACAATGAGCAGTTCTTC. Translating gives CASSREHPAGLYNEQFF.

The CDR3: CASGLAPDQGELFF. CDR3 in DNA: TGTGCCAGCGGACTAGCTCCCGACCAAGGGGAGCTGTTTTTT. The V and J genes are TRBV27 and TRBJ2-2; TRBD2 aligns across 8 bases. The CDR3 is 14 amino acids. CDR1 is MNHEY and CDR2 is SMNVEV in the germline V gene (reference sequence). The junction had 10 bases not matched to a gene; V was cut back by 8 bases and J by 8 bases.